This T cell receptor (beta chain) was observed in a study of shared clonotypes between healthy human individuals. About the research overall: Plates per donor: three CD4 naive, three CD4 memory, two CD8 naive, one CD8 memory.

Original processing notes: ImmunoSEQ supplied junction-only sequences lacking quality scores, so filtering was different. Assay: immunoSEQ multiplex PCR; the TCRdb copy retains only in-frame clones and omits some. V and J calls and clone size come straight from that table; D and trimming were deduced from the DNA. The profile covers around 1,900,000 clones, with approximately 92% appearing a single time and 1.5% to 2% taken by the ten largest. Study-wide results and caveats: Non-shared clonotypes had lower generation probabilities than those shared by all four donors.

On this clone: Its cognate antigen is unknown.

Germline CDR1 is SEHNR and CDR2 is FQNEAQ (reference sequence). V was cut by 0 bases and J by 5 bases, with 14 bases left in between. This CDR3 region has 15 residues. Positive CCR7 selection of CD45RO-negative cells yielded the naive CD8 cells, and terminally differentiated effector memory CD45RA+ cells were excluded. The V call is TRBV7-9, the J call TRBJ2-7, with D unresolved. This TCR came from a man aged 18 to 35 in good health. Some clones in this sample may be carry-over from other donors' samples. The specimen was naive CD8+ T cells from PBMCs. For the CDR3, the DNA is TGTGCCAGCAGCTTAGCGGTAGTCAGCTCAAACGAGCAGTACTTC. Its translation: CASSLAVVSSNEQYF.